Each of the 19 T cell receptor beta chains below was sequenced from the same sample in a study of radiotherapy plus CTLA-4 blockade in lung cancer. Profiled with immunoSEQ multiplex PCR; TCRdb holds only in-frame clones, not every one. Here the sample spans around 42,000 clones, around 63% being singletons. This specimen was peripheral blood, taken from a patient treated with radiotherapy plus ipilimumab. These receptors all come from a human donor with non-small cell lung cancer who had a partial response to radiotherapy plus ipilimumab.

V and J are TRBV6-6 and TRBJ2-3, with D tentatively TRBD2 (6 bases). This CDR3 region has 13 residues. V was pared by 4 bases and J by 4 bases, with 9 bases between. CDR1 and CDR2 from the germline V gene are MNHNY and SVGAGI (reference sequence). This CDR3 reads CASSSTGADTQYF. CDR3 DNA sequence: TGTGCCAGCAGTTCCACGGGGGCAGATACGCAGTATTTT.

V usage is TRBV9 and J usage is TRBJ2-1; 10 nucleotides align to TRBD2. With V trimmed by 0 bases and J by 6 bases, 12 bases remained unmatched. The CDR3 runs to 18 residues. From germline, CDR1 is SGDLS and CDR2 YYNGEE. The CDR3 DNA is TGTGCCAGCAGCGTAGATGGTAGAGCGGGGGGGACTGGCAATGAGCAGTTCTTC. This sequence encodes CASSVDGRAGGTGNEQFF.

V is TRBV5-4 and J is TRBJ2-1, with D perhaps TRBD2 (5 bases). V was cut by 4 bases and J by 9 bases, with 17 bases left in between. Germline CDR1 reads SGHNT; CDR2 reads YYREEE (reference sequence). CDR3 size: 14 residues. CDR3 DNA: TGTGCCAGCAGCGGTGAGCGGTGGAACACTGAGCAGTTCTTC. It codes for CASSGERWNTEQFF.

This rearrangement joins TRBV7-8 to TRBJ2-7; 10 nucleotides match TRBD2. CDR3 length equals 15 residues. Looked up from germline, CDR1 is SGHVS and CDR2 is FQNEAQ. V was pared by 6 bases and J by 4 bases, with 9 bases of the junction left unmatched. Here the CDR3 reads CASSSGLAAEYEQYF. In DNA, the CDR3 is TGTGCCAGCAGTTCTGGACTAGCGGCGGAATACGAGCAGTACTTC.

The chain carries TRBV5-6 and TRBJ2-5; the D gene is possibly TRBD2 (7 bases). Germline CDR1 and CDR2: SGHDT and YYEEEE. The V gene lost 1 base and the J gene lost 5 bases, with 15 bases spanning the gap. The CDR3 has 15 residues. CDR3 loop: CASSLLRRGGETQYF. In DNA form, the CDR3 reads TGTGCCAGCAGCTTGCTACGCAGGGGAGGGGAGACCCAGTACTTC.

In its sample, this clone was seen a few times. The V and J genes are TRBV5-1 and TRBJ1-1; perhaps TRBD1 as D (5 bases). V was cut by 0 bases and J by 3 bases, with 12 bases left in between. The germline V gene encodes CDR1 SGHRS and CDR2 YFSETQ. This CDR3 region has 15 residues. CDR3 nucleotides: TGCGCCAGCAGCTTGGGGTCCAGGGCCGACACTGAAGCTTTCTTT. Translated, it gives CASSLGSRADTEAFF.

The chain combines TRBV13 with TRBJ2-3, with D maybe TRBD2 (7 bases). The V gene's germline CDR1 is PRHDT and CDR2 FYEKMQ (reference sequence). The CDR3 length is 14 residues. V gave up 1 base and J gave up 3 bases, with 8 bases separating them. The CDR3 sequence is CASSLEGGTDTQYF. Written as DNA, the CDR3 is TGTGCCAGCAGCTTAGAGGGGGGGACAGATACGCAGTATTTT. Full variable domain (remainder filled in from reference TRBV13 and TRBJ2-3): AAGVIQSPRHLIKEKRETATLKCYPIPRHDTVYWYQQGPGQDPQFLISFYEKMQSDKGSIPDRFSAQQFSDYHSELNMSSLELGDSALYFCASSLEGGTDTQYFGPGTRLTVL.

The chain uses TRBV28 and TRBJ2-3; 8 positions agree with TRBD2. CDR1 is MDHEN, CDR2 SYDVKM, per germline. CDR3 length equals 16 residues. Trimming removed 4 bases from V and 2 bases from J; junction bases left unmatched: 8. The CDR3 loop reads CASSSPSGSTTDTQYF. The CDR3 nucleotides read TGTGCCAGCAGTTCCCCAAGCGGGAGTACCACAGATACGCAGTATTTT. The complete variable domain, with remaining parts taken from reference TRBV28 and TRBJ2-3, reads DVKVTQSSRYLVKRTGEKVFLECVQDMDHENMFWYRQDPGLGLRLIYFSYDVKMKEKGDIPEGYSVSREKKERFSLILESASTNQTSMYLCASSSPSGSTTDTQYFGPGTRLTVL.

For this clone: This sample also contains other DNA sequences that code for the same CDR3. The rearrangement uses TRBV30 and TRBJ1-5; no reliable D call. There are 13 residues in the CDR3. V was pared by 4 bases and J by 7 bases, with 14 bases between. Germline CDR1 and CDR2: GTSNPN and SVGIG (reference sequence). Written as DNA, the CDR3 is TGTGCCTGGACCTTAGACTCAAACCAGCCCCAGCATTTT. Protein product: CAWTLDSNQPQHF.

The rearrangement links TRBV5-4 to TRBJ1-2; 10 positions match TRBD1. Germline V gene data show CDR1 as SGHNT and CDR2 as YYREEE (reference sequence). The length of the CDR3 is 15 residues. After removal of 4 bases from V and 8 bases from J, the junction contained 11 bases not matched to a gene. Written as DNA, the CDR3 is TGTGCCAGCAGCCCAGAGGACAGGGGGGTCGTGGGCTACACCTTC. Translation: CASSPEDRGVVGYTF.

This rearrangement joins TRBV30 to TRBJ2-2; D may be TRBD2 (7 bases). Germline lookup yields CDR1 GTSNPN and CDR2 SVGIG (reference sequence). This CDR3 has 14 residues. V was pared by 5 bases and J by 7 bases, with 17 bases between. The CDR3 sequence: CAWHGGQKVGELFF. The CDR3 DNA sequence: TGTGCCTGGCACGGGGGGCAAAAGGTCGGGGAGCTGTTTTTT. The full variable domain, its missing parts supplied by reference TRBV30 and TRBJ2-2, is SQTIHQWPATLVQPVGSPLSLECTVEGTSNPNLYWYRQAAGRGLQLLFYSVGIGQISSEVPQNLSASRPQDRQFILSSKKLLLSDSGFYLCAWHGGQKVGELFFGEGSRLTVL.

The chain joins TRBV15 to TRBJ1-1; tentatively, D is TRBD1 (5 bases). This CDR3 has 16 residues. The V end lost 5 bases, the J end lost 4 bases, and 20 bases lay between the germline ends. Looked up from germline, CDR1 is LNHNV and CDR2 is YYDKDF (reference sequence). CDR3 sequence: CATSGGGRRGGTEAFF. The CDR3 region has the DNA TGTGCCACCAGCGGCGGAGGTAGGAGGGGCGGCACTGAAGCTTTCTTT.

This clone was seen a handful of times. The CDR3 bases are TGTGCCAGCACCGTAGACAGGGCGCGTACTGAAGCTTTCTTT. Amino acids: CASTVDRARTEAFF. The rearrangement uses TRBV6-5 and TRBJ1-1; the match to TRBD1 covers 7 bases. With 7 bases clipped from V and 5 bases from J, the junction kept 10 bases outside the gene matches. Germline loops: CDR1 MNHEY, CDR2 SVGAGI. The CDR3 covers 14 residues.

This sequence joins TRBV4-1 and TRBJ2-7; 9 bases line up with TRBD2. Per germline, CDR1 MGHRA and CDR2 YSYEKL. V was clipped by 4 bases and J by 3 bases; unmatched bases: 10. The CDR3 sequence is 16 residues long. CDR3: CASSPLGAGGYYEQYF. The DNA of the CDR3 is TGCGCCAGCAGCCCCCTAGGGGCGGGGGGGTACTACGAGCAGTACTTC.

The rearrangement links TRBV7-9 to TRBJ2-7, with D perhaps matching TRBD2 (6 bases). This CDR3 is 13 amino acids long. In germline, CDR1 is SEHNR, CDR2 FQNEAQ (reference sequence). The V end lost 5 bases, the J end lost 5 bases, and 13 bases lay between the germline ends. The DNA of the CDR3 is TGTGCCAGCAGCCGGGGGTCTGCGGACGAGCAGTACTTC. Its protein is CASSRGSADEQYF.

This chain's CDR3 is CASSLEGNEQFF. As DNA, the CDR3 is TGTGCCAGCAGCTTGGAGGGTAATGAGCAGTTCTTC. This chain uses TRBV4-2 with TRBJ2-1; D may be TRBD2 (6 bases). Looked up from germline, CDR1 is LGHNA and CDR2 is YNFKEQ. The CDR3 runs to 12 residues. V lost 5 bases, J lost 7 bases, and 9 bases lay in between.

The chain employs TRBV4-1 and TRBJ1-2; 8 nucleotides match TRBD1. Trimming took 0 bases from V and 4 from J; bases not matched to a gene: 13. CDR3 length equals 18 residues. CDR1 and CDR2 from the germline V gene are MGHRA and YSYEKL. CDR3 DNA sequence: TGCGCCAGCAGCCAAGAGGGTGGAACAGGGGGATTTAGCTATGGCTACACCTTC. Protein product: CASSQEGGTGGFSYGYTF.

The V and J genes are TRBV6-5 and TRBJ2-7; 11 positions agree with TRBD2. The CDR3 covers 13 residues. Germline CDR1 MNHEY, CDR2 SVGAGI. The trim removed 7 bases at V and 2 bases at J, leaving 1 base unmatched. CDR3 coding DNA: TGTGCCAGCATGGGACTAGCGGCCTACGAGCAGTACTTC. Encoded protein: CASMGLAAYEQYF.

V gene TRBV27 combines with J gene TRBJ2-7; 13 bases agree with TRBD2. Germline assignment: CDR1 MNHEY and CDR2 SMNVEV (reference sequence). V lost 3 bases and J lost 4; bases outside the gene matches: 0. The CDR3 is made up of 14 amino acids. CDR3 residues: CASSLTSGGYEQYF. CDR3 sequence (DNA): TGTGCCAGCAGTTTGACTAGCGGGGGGTACGAGCAGTACTTC.